The clone carrying this T cell receptor beta chain has at least ten counts. The data were obtained in a study of T cells after yellow fever vaccination. TCRdb passed the 5' RACE reads through MiXCR, listing each CDR3 protein once. The table includes around 56,000 distinct CDR3 sequences, 5% to 6.5% detected once. The sample consisted of PBMCs, either bulk or a sorted T-cell subset (CD4+, CD8+, memory, or dextramer-sorted; not recorded which), taken on the day of the yellow fever booster vaccination. The TCR was taken from a man aged 18-30 years who received the YFV17D yellow fever vaccine.

The CDR3 DNA is TGTGCCAGCAGTTCCGGGACAGACACCGGGGAGCTGTTTTTT. Amino acids: CASSSGTDTGELFF. V usage is TRBV6-2 or TRBV6-3 and J usage is TRBJ2-2; 7 nucleotides agree with TRBD1. J was trimmed by 3 bases and V by 4 bases; bases with no gene match: 2. The CDR3 has 14 residues. CDR1 is MNHEY, CDR2 SVGEGT, per germline.